This passage covers 7 T cell receptor beta chains from one sample sequenced in a study of shared clonotypes between healthy human individuals. Clones were read by immunoSEQ multiplex PCR, and TCRdb kept only the in-frame ones, dropping some. The sample lists 2 million to 2.5 million clones, 93% occurring once. Sequenced sample: naive CD4+ T cells from PBMCs. This sample's subset: CD45RA+ positively selected. Every receptor here comes from a man aged 18 to 30 in good health. Some clones in this sample may be carry-over from other donors' samples.

Concerning this clone: The same CDR3 can be traced to other DNA sequences in this sample. The chain is built from TRBV4-1 and TRBJ2-3, with 11 positions matching TRBD2. V lost 2 bases, J lost 5 bases, and 3 bases stayed unmatched. In germline, CDR1 is MGHRA, CDR2 YSYEKL. The CDR3 length is 15 residues. This CDR3 is CASSQLGLAGDTQYF. Written as DNA, the CDR3 is TGCGCCAGCAGCCAACTTGGACTAGCGGGAGATACGCAGTATTTT.

The rearrangement uses TRBV4-3 and TRBJ2-3; 7 nucleotides align to TRBD2. Germline V CDR1 and CDR2: LGHNA, YSLEER. This CDR3 is 16 amino acids long. The J segment lost 2 bases and the V segment lost 0 bases, leaving 5 bases of the junction unmatched. CDR3 sequence: CASSQEGGNPTDTQYF. The CDR3 nucleotides read TGCGCCAGCAGCCAAGAGGGGGGGAATCCCACAGATACGCAGTATTTT.

The V and J genes are TRBV5-4 and TRBJ2-7, with TRBD1 matching over 7 bases. Germline-derived CDR1 and CDR2 are SGHNT and YYREEE (reference sequence). The CDR3 has 14 residues. V gave up 0 bases and J gave up 5 bases; unmatched junction bases: 5. The CDR3 sequence: CASSLDRGTDEQYF. CDR3 bases: TGTGCCAGCAGCTTGGACAGGGGAACCGACGAGCAGTACTTC. The whole variable domain, remainder taken from reference TRBV5-4 and TRBJ2-7, is ETGVTQSPTHLIKTRGQQVTLRCSSQSGHNTVSWYQQALGQGPQFIFQYYREEENGRGNFPPRFSGLQFPNYSSELNVNALELDDSALYLCASSLDRGTDEQYFGPGTRLTVT.

The sample holds one count of this clone. V usage is TRBV6-1 and J usage is TRBJ2-3; D remains unclear. The CDR3 is made up of 13 amino acids. V was trimmed by 8 bases and J by 1 base, leaving 10 bases between them. Germline CDR1 MNHNS, CDR2 SASEGT. Here the CDR3 DNA reads TGTGCCAGCCTACTTGGGGGCACAGATACGCAGTATTTT. Translation: CASLLGGTDTQYF.

The chain uses TRBV2 and TRBJ2-7, with 8 bases matching TRBD2. The CDR3 covers 14 residues. Trimming removed 7 bases from V and 3 bases from J; junction bases left unmatched: 8. Germline CDR1 is SNHLY and CDR2 is FYNNEI. The CDR3: CASTAGGGNYEQYF. Written as DNA, the CDR3 is TGTGCCAGCACCGCGGGGGGAGGGAACTACGAGCAGTACTTC.

This sequence joins TRBV6-4 and TRBJ2-1; the D gene is possibly TRBD1 (6 bases). There are 13 residues in the CDR3. The ends were cut back, 2 bases at V and 6 bases at J, with 8 bases in the middle. Germline values: CDR1 MRHNA, CDR2 SNTAGT. The CDR3 bases are TGTGCCAGCAGTGACAGGGGGACCAATGAGCAGTTCTTC. Protein sequence: CASSDRGTNEQFF.

The gene calls are TRBV25-1 and TRBJ2-2, with 8 bases lining up with TRBD1. The CDR3 runs to 16 residues. Germline lookup yields CDR1 MGHDK and CDR2 SYGVNS. V lost 4 bases, J lost 1 base, and 5 bases stayed unmatched. This CDR3 is CASSGLGTGNTGELFF. The CDR3 DNA sequence: TGTGCCAGCAGTGGCCTGGGGACAGGGAACACCGGGGAGCTGTTTTTT.